A selection of T cell receptor beta chains follows, all from one sample in a study of blood T cell repertoires in COVID-19. Assay used: immunoSEQ multiplex PCR; TCRdb lists only in-frame clones, some missing. The sample yields around 110,000 clones, around 80% seen once. The material sequenced was peripheral blood. All receptors derive from a woman in her sixties or seventies with acute or convalescent COVID-19. CDR3s include the opening cysteine and the closing phenylalanine or tryptophan. The D gene is left open where the match is weak. Only some rows state a clone size, as once, few, many or a class for expanded clones.

d_call	j_call	v_call	clone_size	cdr3_aa	cdr3_nt
.	TRBJ1-2	TRBV27	.	CASSWGAGQINYGYTF	TGTGCCAGCAGTTGGGGAGCTGGACAGATTAACTATGGCTACACCTTC
.	TRBJ2-7	TRBV5-1	.	CASSLGGAAYEQYF	TGCGCCAGCAGCTTAGGGGGAGCGGCCTACGAGCAGTACTTC
.	TRBJ1-1	TRBV18	.	CASSRDILNTEAFF	TGTGCCAGCTCACGGGACATTTTGAACACTGAAGCTTTCTTT
.	TRBJ1-2	TRBV5-4	.	CASSLWGGNYGYTF	TGTGCCAGCAGCTTGTGGGGGGGCAACTATGGCTACACCTTC
TRBD1	TRBJ1-6	TRBV5-1	.	CASSLSGQANNSPLHF	TGCGCCAGCAGCCTCTCCGGACAGGCTAATAATTCACCCCTCCACTTT
TRBD2	TRBJ2-3	TRBV5-4	.	CASSFPLGGGYTDTQYF	TGTGCCAGCAGCTTCCCTTTGGGGGGGGGATACACAGATACGCAGTATTTT
TRBD1	TRBJ2-7	TRBV27	.	CASSWTGTYEQYF	TGTGCCAGCAGTTGGACAGGGACCTACGAGCAGTACTTC
.	TRBJ1-2	TRBV5-6	.	CASSLGPQQGSTF	TGTGCCAGCAGTCTGGGGCCACAACAGGGATCCACCTTC
TRBD1	TRBJ2-2	TRBV5-1	.	CASSFEQGADTGELFF	TGCGCCAGCAGCTTTGAACAGGGGGCGGACACCGGGGAGCTGTTTTTT
TRBD2	TRBJ2-7	TRBV10-2	.	CASTELTGTSGRLYSYEQYF	TGCGCCAGCACCGAACTGACCGGGACTAGCGGGAGGTTATACTCCTACGAGCAGTACTTC
.	TRBJ1-1	TRBV19	few	CASHDRMNTEAFF	TGTGCCAGTCACGACAGGATGAACACTGAAGCTTTCTTT
.	TRBJ1-1	TRBV6-5	.	CASALSGRYTEAFF	TGTGCCAGCGCCCTCTCTGGGAGATACACTGAAGCTTTCTTT
.	TRBJ1-4	TRBV12-3/TRBV12-4	once	CASSLFGGEKLFF	TGTGCCAGCAGTTTGTTCGGGGGAGAAAAACTGTTTTTT
TRBD1	TRBJ2-4	TRBV7-8	.	CASSSGTGRTGAKNIQYF	TGTGCCAGCAGCTCCGGGACAGGGAGGACAGGGGCCAAAAACATTCAGTACTTC
TRBD1	TRBJ2-3	TRBV19	.	CASSRDRATSTDTQYF	TGTGCCAGTAGCCGGGACAGGGCGACTAGCACAGATACGCAGTATTTT
TRBD1	TRBJ1-5	TRBV7-6	.	CASSLDQGAQPQHF	TGTGCCAGCAGCTTAGATCAGGGGGCACAGCCCCAGCATTTT
TRBD2	TRBJ2-1	TRBV27	.	CASSELAEYNEQFF	TGTGCCAGCAGTGAACTAGCGGAATACAATGAGCAGTTCTTC
.	TRBJ2-3	TRBV30	.	CAWSVRADTQYF	TGTGCCTGGAGTGTACGGGCAGATACGCAGTATTTT
.	TRBJ1-1	TRBV18	.	CASSPSGAAQNTEAFF	TGTGCCAGCTCACCATCAGGGGCCGCCCAGAACACTGAAGCTTTCTTT
.	TRBJ2-7	TRBV3-1/TRBV3-2	.	CASSQGDEQYF	TGTGCCAGCAGCCAAGGCGACGAGCAGTACTTC
.	TRBJ2-1	TRBV29-1	once	CSVEDTVGTPYNEQFF	TGCAGCGTTGAAGATACGGTCGGGACACCGTACAATGAGCAGTTCTTC
TRBD1	TRBJ1-5	TRBV15	.	CATSRVNRGPTPFNNQPQHF	TGTGCCACCAGCAGGGTAAACAGGGGGCCAACCCCATTTAATAATCAGCCCCAGCATTTT
TRBD1	TRBJ1-2	TRBV5-4	.	CASSLGTGGGYGYTF	TGTGCCAGCAGCCTGGGGACAGGCGGAGGGTATGGCTACACCTTC
.	TRBJ2-1	TRBV7-2	.	CASSLAYPQVVGEQFF	TGTGCCAGCAGCTTAGCGTACCCCCAGGTAGTTGGTGAGCAGTTCTTC
TRBD1	TRBJ1-1	TRBV5-8	.	CASSLTRGQGAHTEAFF	TGTGCCAGCAGCTTGACTAGGGGCCAGGGGGCGCACACTGAAGCTTTCTTT